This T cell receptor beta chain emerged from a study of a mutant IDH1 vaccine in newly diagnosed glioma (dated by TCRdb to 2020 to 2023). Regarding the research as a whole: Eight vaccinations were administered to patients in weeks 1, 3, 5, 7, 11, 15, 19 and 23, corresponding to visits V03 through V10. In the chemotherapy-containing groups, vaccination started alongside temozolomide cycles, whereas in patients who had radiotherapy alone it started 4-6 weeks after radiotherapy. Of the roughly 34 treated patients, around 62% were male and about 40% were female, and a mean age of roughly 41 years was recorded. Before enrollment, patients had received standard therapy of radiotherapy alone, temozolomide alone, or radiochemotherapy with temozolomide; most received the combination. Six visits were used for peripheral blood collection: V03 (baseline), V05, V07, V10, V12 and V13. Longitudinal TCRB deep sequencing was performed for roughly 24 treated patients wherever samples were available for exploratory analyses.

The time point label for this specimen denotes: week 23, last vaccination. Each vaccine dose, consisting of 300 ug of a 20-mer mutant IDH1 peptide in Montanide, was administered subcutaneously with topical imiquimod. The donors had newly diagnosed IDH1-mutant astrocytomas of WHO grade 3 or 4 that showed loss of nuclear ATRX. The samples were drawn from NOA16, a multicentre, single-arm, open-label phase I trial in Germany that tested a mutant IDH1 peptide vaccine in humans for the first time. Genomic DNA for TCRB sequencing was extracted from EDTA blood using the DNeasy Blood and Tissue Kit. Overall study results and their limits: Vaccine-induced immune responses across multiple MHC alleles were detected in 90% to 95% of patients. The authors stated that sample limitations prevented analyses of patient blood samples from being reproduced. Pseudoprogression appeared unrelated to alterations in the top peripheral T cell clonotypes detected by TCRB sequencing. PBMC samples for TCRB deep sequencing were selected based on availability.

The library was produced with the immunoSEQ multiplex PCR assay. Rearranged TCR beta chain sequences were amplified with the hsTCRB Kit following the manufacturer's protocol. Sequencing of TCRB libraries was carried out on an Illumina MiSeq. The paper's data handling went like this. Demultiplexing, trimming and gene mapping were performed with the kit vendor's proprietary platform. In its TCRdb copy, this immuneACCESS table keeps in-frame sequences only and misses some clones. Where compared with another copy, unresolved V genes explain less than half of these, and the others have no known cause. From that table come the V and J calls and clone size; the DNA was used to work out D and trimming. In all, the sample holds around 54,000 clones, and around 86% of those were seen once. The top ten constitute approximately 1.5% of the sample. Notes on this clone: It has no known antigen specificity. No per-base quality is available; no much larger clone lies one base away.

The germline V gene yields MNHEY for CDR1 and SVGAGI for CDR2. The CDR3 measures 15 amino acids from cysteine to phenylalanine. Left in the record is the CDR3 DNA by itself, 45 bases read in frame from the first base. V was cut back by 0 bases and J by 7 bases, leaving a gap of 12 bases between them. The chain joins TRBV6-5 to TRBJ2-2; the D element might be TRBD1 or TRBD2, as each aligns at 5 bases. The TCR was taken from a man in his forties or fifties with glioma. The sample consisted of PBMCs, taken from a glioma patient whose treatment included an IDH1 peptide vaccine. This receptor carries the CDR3 CASSYSGTPGGELFF. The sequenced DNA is TGTGCCAGCAGTTACTCGGGGACCCCCGGCGGGGAGCTGTTTTTT.